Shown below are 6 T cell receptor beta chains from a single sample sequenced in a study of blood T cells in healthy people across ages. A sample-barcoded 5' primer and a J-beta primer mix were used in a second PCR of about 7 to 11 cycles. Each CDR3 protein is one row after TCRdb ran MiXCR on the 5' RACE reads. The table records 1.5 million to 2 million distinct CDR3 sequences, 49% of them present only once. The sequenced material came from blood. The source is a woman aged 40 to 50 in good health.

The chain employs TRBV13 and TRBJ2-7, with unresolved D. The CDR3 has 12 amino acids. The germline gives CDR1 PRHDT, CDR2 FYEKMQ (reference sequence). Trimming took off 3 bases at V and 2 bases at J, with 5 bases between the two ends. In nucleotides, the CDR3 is TGTGCCAGCAGCTTCACTCCCTACGAGCAGTACTTC. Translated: CASSFTPYEQYF.

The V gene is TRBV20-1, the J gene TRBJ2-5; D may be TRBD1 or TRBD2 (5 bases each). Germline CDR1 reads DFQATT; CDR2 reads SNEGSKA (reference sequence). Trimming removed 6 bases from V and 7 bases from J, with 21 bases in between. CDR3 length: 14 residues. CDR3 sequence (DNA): TGCAGTGCCCCCGCGAAGGGGATCGGGGTGACCCAGTACTTC. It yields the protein CSAPAKGIGVTQYF.

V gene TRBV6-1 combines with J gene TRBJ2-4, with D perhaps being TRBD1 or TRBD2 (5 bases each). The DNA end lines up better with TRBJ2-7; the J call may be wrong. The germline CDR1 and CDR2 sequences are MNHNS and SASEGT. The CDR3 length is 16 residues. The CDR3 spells CASSEFGTSVTYEQYF. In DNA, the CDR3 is TGTGCCAGCAGTGAATTCGGGACCAGCGTCACCTACGAGCAGTACTTC.

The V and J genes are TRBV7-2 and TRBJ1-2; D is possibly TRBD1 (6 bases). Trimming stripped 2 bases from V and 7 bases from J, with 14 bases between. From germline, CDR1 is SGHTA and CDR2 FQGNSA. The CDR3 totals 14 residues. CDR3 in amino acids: CASSLSEGDAGYTF. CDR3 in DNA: TGTGCCAGCAGCTTATCAGAGGGGGACGCTGGCTACACCTTC.

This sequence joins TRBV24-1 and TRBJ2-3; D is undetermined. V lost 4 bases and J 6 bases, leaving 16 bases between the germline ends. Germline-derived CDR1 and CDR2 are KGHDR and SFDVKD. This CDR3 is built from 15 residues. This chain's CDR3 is CATSDPDPRSDTQYF. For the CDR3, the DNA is TGTGCCACCAGTGACCCGGACCCGCGGTCGGATACGCAGTATTTT.

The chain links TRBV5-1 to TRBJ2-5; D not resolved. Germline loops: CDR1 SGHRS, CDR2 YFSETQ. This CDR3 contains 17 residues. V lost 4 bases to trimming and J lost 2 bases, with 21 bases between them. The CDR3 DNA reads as TGCGCCAGCAGCCAAATGACAAGAGATAATAGACAAGAGACCCAGTACTTC. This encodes CASSQMTRDNRQETQYF.